This entry features one T cell receptor beta chain sequence. Its antigen remains unidentified. The repertoire was sequenced with immunoSEQ multiplex PCR; TCRdb's copy has only in-frame clones and lacks some. The repertoire holds around 300,000 clones, with about 80% as singletons. This sample is part of a study of cytotoxic CD8 clonotypes in ibrutinib-treated CLL. Notes on the study in general: The study found baseline clonality above age-matched healthy donors, tracking circulating CD8+ T-cell counts.

V lost 4 bases to trimming and J lost 10 bases; unmatched junction nucleotides: 14. Looked up from germline, CDR1 is SGHAT and CDR2 is FQNNGV. This CDR3 is 16 amino acids long. This specimen consisted of PBMCs, obtained before ibrutinib treatment. This receptor was obtained from a human donor with chronic lymphocytic leukemia. The rearrangement joins TRBV11-2 to TRBJ2-1, with 9 bases that match TRBD2. CDR3 protein: CASSSYPASGTQEQFF. CDR3 sequence (DNA): TGTGCCAGCAGCTCCTACCCGGCTAGCGGGACTCAAGAGCAGTTCTTC.